Sequencing of this T cell receptor (beta chain) was carried out in a study of technical replicates of blood from a handful of donors. Sequenced by immunoSEQ multiplex PCR; TCRdb stores in-frame clones only, minus some. The sample has 75,000 to 100,000 clones, approximately 93% seen once. The germline CDR1 and CDR2 sequences are MNHEY and SMNVEV (reference sequence). The CDR3 runs to 14 residues. The V and J ends lost 6 bases and 0 bases, in that order; junction bases with no gene match: 1. V and J are TRBV27 and TRBJ2-2, with 7 bases aligning to TRBD1. This sequence was found in a human donor in good health. The specimen was T cells isolated from PBMCs. This chain's CDR3 is CASRGQTNTGELFF. In DNA, the CDR3 is TGTGCCAGCAGGGGACAGACGAACACCGGGGAGCTGTTTTTT.